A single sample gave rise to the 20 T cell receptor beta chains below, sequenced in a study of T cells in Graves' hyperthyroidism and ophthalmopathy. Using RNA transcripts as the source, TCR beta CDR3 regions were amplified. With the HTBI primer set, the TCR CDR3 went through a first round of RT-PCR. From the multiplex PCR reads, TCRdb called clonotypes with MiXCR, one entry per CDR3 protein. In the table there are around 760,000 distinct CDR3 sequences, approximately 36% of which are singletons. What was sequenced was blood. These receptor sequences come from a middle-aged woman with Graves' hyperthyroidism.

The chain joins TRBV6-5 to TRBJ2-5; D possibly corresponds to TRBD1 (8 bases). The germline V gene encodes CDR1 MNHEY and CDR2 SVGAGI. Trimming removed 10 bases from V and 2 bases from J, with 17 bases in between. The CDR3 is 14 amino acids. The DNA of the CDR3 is TGTGCCACCAGAAACAGGGGGGGGCAAGAGACCCAGTACTTC. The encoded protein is CATRNRGGQETQYF.

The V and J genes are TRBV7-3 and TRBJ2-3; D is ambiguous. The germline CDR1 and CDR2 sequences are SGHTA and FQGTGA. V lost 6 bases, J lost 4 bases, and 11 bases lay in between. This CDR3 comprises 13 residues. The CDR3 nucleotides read TGTGCCAGCAGTGATGGGGTCGCAGATACGCAGTATTTT. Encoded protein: CASSDGVADTQYF.

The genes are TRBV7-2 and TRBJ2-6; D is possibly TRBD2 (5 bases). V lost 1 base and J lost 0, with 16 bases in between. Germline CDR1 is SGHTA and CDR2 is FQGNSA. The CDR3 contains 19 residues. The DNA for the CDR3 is TGTGCCAGCAGCTTAGGGGGTCGGGGTAATAGCTCTGGGGCCAACGTCCTGACTTTC. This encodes CASSLGGRGNSSGANVLTF.

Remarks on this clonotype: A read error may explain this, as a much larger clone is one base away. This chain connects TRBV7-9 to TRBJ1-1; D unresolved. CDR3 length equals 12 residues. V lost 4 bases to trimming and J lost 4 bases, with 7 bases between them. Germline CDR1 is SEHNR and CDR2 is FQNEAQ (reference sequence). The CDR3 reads CASSSWSTEAFF. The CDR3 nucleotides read TGTGCCAGCAGCTCCTGGAGCACTGAAGCTTTCTTT.

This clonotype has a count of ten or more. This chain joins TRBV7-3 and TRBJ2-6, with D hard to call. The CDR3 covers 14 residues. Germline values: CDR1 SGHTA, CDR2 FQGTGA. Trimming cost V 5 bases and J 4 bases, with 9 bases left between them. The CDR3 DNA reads TGTGCCAGCAGCCCAGCTGGGGGGGCCAACGTCCTGACTTTC. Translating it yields CASSPAGGANVLTF.

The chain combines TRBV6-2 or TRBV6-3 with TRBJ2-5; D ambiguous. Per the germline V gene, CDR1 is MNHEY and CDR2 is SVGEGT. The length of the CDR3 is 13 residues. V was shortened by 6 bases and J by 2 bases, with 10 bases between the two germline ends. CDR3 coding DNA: TGTGCCAGCAGAGCCACAGCGCAAGAGACCCAGTACTTC. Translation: CASRATAQETQYF.

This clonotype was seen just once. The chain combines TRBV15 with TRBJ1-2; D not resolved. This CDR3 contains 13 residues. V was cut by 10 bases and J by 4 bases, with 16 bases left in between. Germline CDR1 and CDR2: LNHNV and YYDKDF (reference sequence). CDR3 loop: CASSFMKSYGYTF. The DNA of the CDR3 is TGTGCCAGCAGTTTTATGAAAAGCTATGGCTACACCTTC.

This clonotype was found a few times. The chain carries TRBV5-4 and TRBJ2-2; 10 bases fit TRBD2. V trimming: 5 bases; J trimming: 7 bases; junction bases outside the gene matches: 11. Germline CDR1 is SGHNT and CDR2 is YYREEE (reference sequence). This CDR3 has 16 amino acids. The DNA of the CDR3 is TGTGCCAGCAGACCTTCGAGCGGGGGGGCAAACGGGGAGCTGTTTTTT. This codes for CASRPSSGGANGELFF.

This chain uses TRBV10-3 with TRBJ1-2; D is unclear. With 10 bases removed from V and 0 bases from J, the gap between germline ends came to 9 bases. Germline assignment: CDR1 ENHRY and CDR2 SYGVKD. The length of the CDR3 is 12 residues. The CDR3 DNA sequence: TGTGCCACCCTCGCAGCTAACTATGGCTACACCTTC. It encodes CATLAANYGYTF.

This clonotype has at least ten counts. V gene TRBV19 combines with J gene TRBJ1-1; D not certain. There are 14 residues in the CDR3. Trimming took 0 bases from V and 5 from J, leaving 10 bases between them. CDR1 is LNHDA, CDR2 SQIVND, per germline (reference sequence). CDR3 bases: TGTGCCAGTAGTATAGATGGTGGCAGAACTGAAGCTTTCTTT. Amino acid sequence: CASSIDGGRTEAFF.

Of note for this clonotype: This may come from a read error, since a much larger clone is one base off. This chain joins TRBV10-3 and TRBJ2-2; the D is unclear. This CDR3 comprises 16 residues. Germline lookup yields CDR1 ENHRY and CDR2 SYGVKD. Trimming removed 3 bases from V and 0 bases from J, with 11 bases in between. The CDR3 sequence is CAISDLGSANTGELFF. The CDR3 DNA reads TGTGCCATCAGTGATCTCGGTAGTGCGAACACCGGGGAGCTGTTTTTT.

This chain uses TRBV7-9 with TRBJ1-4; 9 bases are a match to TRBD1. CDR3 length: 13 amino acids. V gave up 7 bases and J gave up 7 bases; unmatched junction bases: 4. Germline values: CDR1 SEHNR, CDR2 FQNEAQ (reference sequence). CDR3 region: CASTRGQGEKLFF. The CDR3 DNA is TGTGCCAGCACCCGGGGACAGGGTGAAAAACTGTTTTTT.

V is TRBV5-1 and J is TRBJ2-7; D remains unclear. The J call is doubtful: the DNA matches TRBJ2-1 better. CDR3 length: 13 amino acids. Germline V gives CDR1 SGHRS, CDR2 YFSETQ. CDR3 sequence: CASSLAGVGEQFF. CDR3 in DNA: TGCGCCAGCAGCTTGGCCGGAGTGGGTGAGCAGTTCTTC.

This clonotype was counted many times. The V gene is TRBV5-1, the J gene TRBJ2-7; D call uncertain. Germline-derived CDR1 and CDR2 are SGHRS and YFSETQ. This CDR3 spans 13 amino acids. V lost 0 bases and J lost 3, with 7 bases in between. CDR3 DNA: TGCGCCAGCAGCTTGGAGGGAAACTACGAGCAGTACTTC. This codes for CASSLEGNYEQYF.

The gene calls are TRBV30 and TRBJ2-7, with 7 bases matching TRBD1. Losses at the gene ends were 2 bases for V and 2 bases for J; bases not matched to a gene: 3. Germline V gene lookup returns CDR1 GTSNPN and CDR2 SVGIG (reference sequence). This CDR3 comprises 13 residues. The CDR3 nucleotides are TGTGCCTGGAGTCTGGGACAGCCCTACGAGCAGTACTTC. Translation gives CAWSLGQPYEQYF.

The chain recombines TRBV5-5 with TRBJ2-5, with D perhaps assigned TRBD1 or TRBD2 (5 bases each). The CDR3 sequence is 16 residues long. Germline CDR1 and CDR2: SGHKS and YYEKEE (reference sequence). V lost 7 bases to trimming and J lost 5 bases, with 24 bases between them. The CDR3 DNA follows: TGTGCCAGCCACATTGCCGGGCAGGGAGTATTCGAGACCCAGTACTTC. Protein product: CASHIAGQGVFETQYF.

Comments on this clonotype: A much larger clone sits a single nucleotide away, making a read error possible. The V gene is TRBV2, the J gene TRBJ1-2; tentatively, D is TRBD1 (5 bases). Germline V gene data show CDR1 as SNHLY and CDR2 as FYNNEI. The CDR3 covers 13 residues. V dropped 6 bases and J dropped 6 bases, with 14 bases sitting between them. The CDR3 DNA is TGTGCCAGCAGCCTCCAGACAGCACATGGCTACACCTTC. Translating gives CASSLQTAHGYTF.

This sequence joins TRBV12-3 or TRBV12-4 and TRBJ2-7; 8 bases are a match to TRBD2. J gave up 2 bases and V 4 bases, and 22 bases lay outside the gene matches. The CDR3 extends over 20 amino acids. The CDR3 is CASSWALVWERESGPYEQYF. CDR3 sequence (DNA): TGTGCCAGCAGTTGGGCCCTCGTATGGGAGCGGGAGTCGGGGCCCTACGAGCAGTACTTC.

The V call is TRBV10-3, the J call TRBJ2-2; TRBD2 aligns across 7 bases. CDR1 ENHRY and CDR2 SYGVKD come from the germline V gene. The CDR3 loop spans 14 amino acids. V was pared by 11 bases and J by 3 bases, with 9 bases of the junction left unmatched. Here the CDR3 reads CAGRRGGDTGELFF. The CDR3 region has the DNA TGTGCCGGAAGGCGTGGGGGGGACACCGGGGAGCTGTTTTTT.

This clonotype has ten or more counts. CDR3 nucleotide sequence: TGTGCCAGCAGCTTAAGGAGGGACTACCCAAGCTCTGGGGCCAACGTCCTGACTTTC. It is translated as CASSLRRDYPSSGANVLTF. This rearrangement joins TRBV7-6 to TRBJ2-6; 7 bases line up with TRBD2. V was pared by 2 bases and J by 0 bases, with 10 bases of the junction left unmatched. Germline-derived CDR1 and CDR2 are SGHVS and FNYEAQ. The CDR3 spans 19 residues.